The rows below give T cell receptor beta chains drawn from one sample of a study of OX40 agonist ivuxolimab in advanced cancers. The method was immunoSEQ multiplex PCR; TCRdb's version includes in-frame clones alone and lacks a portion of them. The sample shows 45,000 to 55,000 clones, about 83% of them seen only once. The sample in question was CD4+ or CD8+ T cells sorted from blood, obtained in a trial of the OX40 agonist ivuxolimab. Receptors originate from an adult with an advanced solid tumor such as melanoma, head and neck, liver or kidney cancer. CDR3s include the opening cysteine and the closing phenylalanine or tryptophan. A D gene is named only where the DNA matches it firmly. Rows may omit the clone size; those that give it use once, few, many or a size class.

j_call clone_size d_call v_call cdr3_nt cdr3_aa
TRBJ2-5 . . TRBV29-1 TGCAGCGTTGATCTCTTCTTCGGCAGGACGGAGACCCAGTACTTC CSVDLFFGRTETQYF
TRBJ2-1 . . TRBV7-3 TGTGCCAGCAGTCCAGGGAGCTCCTACAATGAGCAGTTCTTC CASSPGSSYNEQFF
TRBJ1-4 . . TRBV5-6 TGTGCCAGCATCAAGCTTGGGGCAGTCGGTAATGAAAAACTGTTTTTT CASIKLGAVGNEKLFF
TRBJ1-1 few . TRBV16 TGTGCCAGCAGCCAATCCCGTTTTGCTTTCTTT CASSQSRFAFF
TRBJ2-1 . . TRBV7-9 TGTGCCAGCAGCTTAGCTAGCAACTACAATGAGCAGTTCTTC CASSLASNYNEQFF
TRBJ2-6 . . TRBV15 TGTGCCACCAGCAGAGGGGCCTCTGGGGCCAACGTCCTGACTTTC CATSRGASGANVLTF
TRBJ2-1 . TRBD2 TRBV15 TGTGCCACCAGCAGAGGTAGCGGGGACCACTACAATGAGCAGTTCTTC CATSRGSGDHYNEQFF
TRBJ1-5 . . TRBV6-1 TGTGCCAGCAGTGATGGTGGGGGACGTCAGCCCCAGCATTTT CASSDGGGRQPQHF
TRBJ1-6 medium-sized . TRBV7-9 TGTGCCAGCAGCTACGACGGCCTGCGGAATTCACCCCTCCACTTT CASSYDGLRNSPLHF
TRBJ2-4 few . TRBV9 TGTGCCAGCAGCGTAGCGGCTCAGGGAAAAAACATTCAGTACTTC CASSVAAQGKNIQYF
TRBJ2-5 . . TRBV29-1 TGCAGCGCTGGGACTGGGGCTGAGACCCAGTACTTC CSAGTGAETQYF
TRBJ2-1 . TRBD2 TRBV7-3 TGTGCCAGCAGCTTGGGACTAGCGGGGGGAGGCGATGAGCAGTTCTTC CASSLGLAGGGDEQFF
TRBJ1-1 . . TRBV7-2 TGTGCCAGCAGCCGGGGTCGGTCTGAAGCTTTCTTT CASSRGRSEAFF
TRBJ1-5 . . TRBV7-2 TGTGCCAGCAGCTTAGATCCAGGGAGGGGTCAGCCCCAGCATTTT CASSLDPGRGQPQHF
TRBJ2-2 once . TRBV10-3 TGTGCCATCAGGCGGACAGTGAACACCGGGGAGCTGTTTTTT CAIRRTVNTGELFF
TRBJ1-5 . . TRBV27 TGTGCCAGCAGATGGGGGCAGAAATATGATAGCAATCAGCCCCAGCATTTT CASRWGQKYDSNQPQHF
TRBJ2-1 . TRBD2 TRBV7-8 TGTGCCAGCAGCGCCCCGGGACTAGCGGGGGGGCCGAGATCCTACAATGAGCAGTTCTTC CASSAPGLAGGPRSYNEQFF
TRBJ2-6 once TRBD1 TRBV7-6 TGTGCCAGCAGCCTGACAGGGGGGTCTGGGGCCAACGTCCTGACTTTC CASSLTGGSGANVLTF
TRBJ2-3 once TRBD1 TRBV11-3 TGTGCCAGCAGCATGGGACAGTCATCCGATACGCAGTATTTT CASSMGQSSDTQYF
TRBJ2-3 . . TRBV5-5 TGTGCCAGCAGCTTGCGGGGACCTCTAGGAACAGATACGCAGTATTTT CASSLRGPLGTDTQYF
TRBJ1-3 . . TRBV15 TGTGCCACCAGCAGAGATTTCGGATACTCTGGAAACACCATATATTTT CATSRDFGYSGNTIYF
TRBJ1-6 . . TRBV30 TGTGCCGGGAATAGGGGACTGAACTATAATTCACCCCTCCACTTT CAGNRGLNYNSPLHF
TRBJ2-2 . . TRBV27 TGTGCCAGCAGGGAGCAGGCGGGGATGAACACCGGGGAGCTGTTTTTT CASREQAGMNTGELFF
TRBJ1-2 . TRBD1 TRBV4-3 TGCGCCAGCAGCCAAGGGGGACAGGGGGACTATGGCTACACCTTC CASSQGGQGDYGYTF
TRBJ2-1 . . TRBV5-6 TGTGCCAGCAGCTTGGGACTAACCTACAATGAGCAGTTCTTC CASSLGLTYNEQFF
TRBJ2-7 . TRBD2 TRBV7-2 TGTGCCAGCAGCTTAGGTAGTAGCGGGGGTGTCAACGAGCAGTACTTC CASSLGSSGGVNEQYF
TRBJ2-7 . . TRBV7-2 TGTGCCAGCAGCTTACCCGGGGGCCACGAGCAGTACTTC CASSLPGGHEQYF
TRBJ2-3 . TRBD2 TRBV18 TGTGCCAGCTCACAACTAGCGGGAGGAGTCACAGATACGCAGTATTTT CASSQLAGGVTDTQYF
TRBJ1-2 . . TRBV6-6 TGTGCCAGCAGTTACGACACTAGAGACTACACCTTC CASSYDTRDYTF
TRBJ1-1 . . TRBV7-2 TGTGCCAGCAGCTTAAGACAGGTGGTGAACACTGAAGCTTTCTTT CASSLRQVVNTEAFF
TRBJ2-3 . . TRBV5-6 TGTGCCAGCAGCTCCGTTCTACTGACAGGACCCCAGGATACGCAGTATTTT CASSSVLLTGPQDTQYF
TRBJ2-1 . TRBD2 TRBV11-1 TGTGCCAGCAGCCTACGGGGGGGCACCTACAATGAGCAGTTCTTC CASSLRGGTYNEQFF
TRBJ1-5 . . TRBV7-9 TGTGCCAGCAGCTTAGAGGCCCCCTGGGATCAGCCCCAGCATTTT CASSLEAPWDQPQHF
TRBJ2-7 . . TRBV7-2 TGTGCCAGCAGCTCAACACCGGGACACGCAAAACACTCCGAGCAGTACTTC CASSSTPGHAKHSEQYF
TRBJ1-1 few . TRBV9 TGTGCCAGCAGTGAATTATCGAACACTGAAGCTTTCTTT CASSELSNTEAFF
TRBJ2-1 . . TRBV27 TGTGCCAGCAGTCTGTCAGACATTTACAATGAGCAGTTCTTC CASSLSDIYNEQFF
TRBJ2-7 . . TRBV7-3 TGTGCCAGCAGCCCGGGACCAACCTACGAGCAGTACTTC CASSPGPTYEQYF
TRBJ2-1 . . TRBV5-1 TGCGCCAGCAGCTTGGGACTTTTGAATGAGCAGTTCTTC CASSLGLLNEQFF
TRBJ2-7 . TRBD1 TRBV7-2 TGTGCCAGCAGCTCCGGACAGGGGCCCTACGAGCAGTACTTC CASSSGQGPYEQYF
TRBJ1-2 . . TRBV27 TGTGCCAGCAGCCCGGGACTGCCTTATGGCTACACCTTC CASSPGLPYGYTF
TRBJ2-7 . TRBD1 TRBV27 TGTGCCAGCCAGCCTTTAGGACAGGCCTCCTACGAGCAGTACTTC CASQPLGQASYEQYF
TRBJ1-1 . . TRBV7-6 TGTGCCAGCAGCTTAGTCTCCGGGGTCAGTACTGAAGCTTTCTTT CASSLVSGVSTEAFF
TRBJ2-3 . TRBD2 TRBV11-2 TGTGCCAGCAGCCCCCGACTAGCAAGAGATACGCAGTATTTT CASSPRLARDTQYF
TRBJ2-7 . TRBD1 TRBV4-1 TGCGCCAGCAGCCAAGATGGGCCGACAGGGGCGTTCTACGAGCAGTACTTC CASSQDGPTGAFYEQYF
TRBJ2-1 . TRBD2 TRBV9 TGTGCCAGCAGCGTAGTTGGGACTAGCTACAATGAGCAGTTCTTC CASSVVGTSYNEQFF
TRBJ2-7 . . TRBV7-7 TGTGCTAGCAGCTTCGCCCGTGGCGGCGAGCAGTACTTC CASSFARGGEQYF
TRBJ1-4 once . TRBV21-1 TGTGCCAGCAGCCTACTTCCCCGGCAAAAACTGTTTTTT CASSLLPRQKLFF
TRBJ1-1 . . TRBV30 TGTGCCTGGAGTCGCCGGGGGGCGTTCATGAACACTGAAGCTTTCTTT CAWSRRGAFMNTEAFF
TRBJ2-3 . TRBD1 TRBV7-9 TGTGCCAGCAGCTCCTCCGGGACAGGGGTGGCAGATACGCAGTATTTT CASSSSGTGVADTQYF
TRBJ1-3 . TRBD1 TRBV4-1 TGCGCCAGCAGCCAGCACCGGGACGGGACAGCTGGAAACACCATATATTTT CASSQHRDGTAGNTIYF
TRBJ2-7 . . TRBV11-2 TGTGCCAGCAGCCCTCGCTTTATCGACGAGCAGTACTTC CASSPRFIDEQYF
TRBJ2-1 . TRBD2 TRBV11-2 TGTGCCAGCTCCTGGACTAGCGGGGGGTACAATGAGCAGTTCTTC CASSWTSGGYNEQFF
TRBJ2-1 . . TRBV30 TGTGCCTGGAGTGGCACAGGGTGGCGGGTTGAGCAGTTCTTC CAWSGTGWRVEQFF